The T cell receptor (beta chain) under discussion was sequenced for a study of blood T cell repertoires in COVID-19. Background on the study: PBMCs, B-cell-depleted T cells, or T cells were the source of the cDNA or gDNA that made up the material.

Source study methods: Estimated nucleated cell counts came from reference gene primer amplification. This table comes from immunoSEQ multiplex PCR, and its TCRdb copy is limited to in-frame clones, with some not included. From that table come the V and J calls and clone size; the DNA was used to work out D and trimming. The data hold roughly 120,000 clones, with 85% to 90% observed a single time. The V gene's germline CDR1 is SNHLY and CDR2 FYNNEI. V was shortened by 6 bases and J by 9 bases, with 13 bases between the two germline ends. The CDR3 is 12 amino acids. The receptor comes from a man between 65 and 79 years old with active or convalescent COVID-19. This sequence joins TRBV2 and TRBJ2-3, with D possibly matching TRBD1 (6 bases). Source material: peripheral blood. Here the CDR3 DNA reads TGTGCCAGCAGAGGGGGACCAGGGACGCAGTATTTT. Translating gives CASRGGPGTQYF.